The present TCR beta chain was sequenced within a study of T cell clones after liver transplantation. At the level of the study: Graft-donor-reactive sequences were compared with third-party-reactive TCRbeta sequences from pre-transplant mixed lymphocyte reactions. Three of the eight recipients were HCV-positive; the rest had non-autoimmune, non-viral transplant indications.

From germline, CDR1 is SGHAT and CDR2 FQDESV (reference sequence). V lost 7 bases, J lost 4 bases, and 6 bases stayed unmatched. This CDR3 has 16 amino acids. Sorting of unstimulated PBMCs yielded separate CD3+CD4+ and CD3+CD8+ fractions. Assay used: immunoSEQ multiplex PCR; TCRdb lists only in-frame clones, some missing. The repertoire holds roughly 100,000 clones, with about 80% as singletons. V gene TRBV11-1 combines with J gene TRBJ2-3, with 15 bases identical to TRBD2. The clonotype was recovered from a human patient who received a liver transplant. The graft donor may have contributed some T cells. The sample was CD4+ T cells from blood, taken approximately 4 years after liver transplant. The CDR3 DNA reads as TGTGCCAGCACGGGACTAGCGGGAGGAAGGGCAGATACGCAGTATTTT. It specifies CASTGLAGGRADTQYF.